This T cell receptor beta chain originates from a study of blood T cell repertoires in COVID-19. For the study at large: Whether acute or convalescent, the COVID-19 samples came from the United States, Italy and Spain. Sources were T cells, B-cell-depleted T cells, or PBMCs; the material itself was cDNA or gDNA.

Sequenced by immunoSEQ multiplex PCR; TCRdb stores in-frame clones only, minus some. The table includes 650,000 to 800,000 clones, about nine tenths detected once. The J segment lost 6 bases and the V segment lost 7 bases, leaving 1 base of the junction unmatched. CDR3 size: 11 residues. CDR1 and CDR2 (germline): SNHLY, FYNNEI. The rearrangement uses TRBV2 and TRBJ2-3; 7 bases are a match to TRBD1. The sequencing sample was made of peripheral blood. This clonotype originated in a woman under 30 with acute or convalescent COVID-19. In DNA form, the CDR3 reads TGTGCCAGCACGGGACAGGATACGCAGTATTTT. Protein: CASTGQDTQYF.